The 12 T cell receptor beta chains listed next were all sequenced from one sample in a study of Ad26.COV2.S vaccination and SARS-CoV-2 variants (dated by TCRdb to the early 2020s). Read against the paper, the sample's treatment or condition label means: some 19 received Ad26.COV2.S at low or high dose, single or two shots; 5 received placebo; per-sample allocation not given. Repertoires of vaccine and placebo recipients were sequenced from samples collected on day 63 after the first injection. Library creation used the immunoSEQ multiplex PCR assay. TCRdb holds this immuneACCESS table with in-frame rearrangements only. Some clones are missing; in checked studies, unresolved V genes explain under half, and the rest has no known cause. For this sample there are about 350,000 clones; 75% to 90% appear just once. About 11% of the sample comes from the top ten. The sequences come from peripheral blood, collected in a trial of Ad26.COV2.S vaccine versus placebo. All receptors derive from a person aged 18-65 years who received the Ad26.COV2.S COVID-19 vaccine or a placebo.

The CDR3 coding sequence is TGTGCCAGCAGCTCCTTGGGGCTGAGATCACCCCTCCACTTT. The encoded protein is CASSSLGLRSPLHF. J is TRBJ1-6 and V is TRBV7-9, with D perhaps matching TRBD1 (5 bases). CDR1 is SEHNR, CDR2 FQNEAQ, per germline (reference sequence). The V end lost 4 bases, the J end lost 10 bases, and 14 bases lay between the germline ends. There are 14 residues in the CDR3.

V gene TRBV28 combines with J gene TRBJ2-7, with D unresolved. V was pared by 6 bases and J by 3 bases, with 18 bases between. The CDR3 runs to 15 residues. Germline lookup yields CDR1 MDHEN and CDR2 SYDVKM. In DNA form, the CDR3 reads TGTGCCAGCAGCTCCACCCAAAGTTTCCTCTACGAGCAGTACTTC. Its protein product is CASSSTQSFLYEQYF.

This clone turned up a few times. The CDR3 coding sequence is TGCGCCAGCAGCCAAGGACAGGGGCCAAGGTCGGAGCAGTACTTC. Its protein product is CASSQGQGPRSEQYF. This chain connects TRBV4-1 to TRBJ2-7; 8 nucleotides align to TRBD1. In germline, CDR1 is MGHRA, CDR2 YSYEKL. This CDR3 spans 15 amino acids. The J segment lost 7 bases and the V segment lost 1 base, leaving 9 bases of the junction unmatched.

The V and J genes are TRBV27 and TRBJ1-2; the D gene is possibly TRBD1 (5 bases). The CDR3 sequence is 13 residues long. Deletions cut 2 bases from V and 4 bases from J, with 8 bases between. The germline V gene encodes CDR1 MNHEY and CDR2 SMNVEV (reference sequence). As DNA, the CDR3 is TGTGCCAGCAGTTTAGGGGGATTCTATGGCTACACCTTC. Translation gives CASSLGGFYGYTF.

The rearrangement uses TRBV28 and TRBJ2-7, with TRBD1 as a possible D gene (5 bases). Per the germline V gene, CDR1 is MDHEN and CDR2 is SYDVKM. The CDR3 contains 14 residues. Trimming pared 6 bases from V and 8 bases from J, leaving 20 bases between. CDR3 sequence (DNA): TGTGCCAGCAGAGACAGCGCCGATAGTCTCCAGCAGTACTTC. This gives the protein CASRDSADSLQQYF.

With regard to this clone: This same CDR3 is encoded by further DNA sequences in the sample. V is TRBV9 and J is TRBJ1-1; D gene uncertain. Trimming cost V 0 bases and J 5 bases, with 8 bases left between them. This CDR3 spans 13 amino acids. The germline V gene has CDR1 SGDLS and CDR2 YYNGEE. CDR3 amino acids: CASSVGDGTEAFF. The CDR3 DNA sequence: TGTGCCAGCAGCGTAGGCGACGGGACTGAAGCTTTCTTT.

In DNA form, the CDR3 reads TGTGCCAGCAGCTCCGGACAGGGGTGGAAGGGCTACACCTTC. Translating it yields CASSSGQGWKGYTF. This chain uses TRBV5-5 with TRBJ1-2, with 9 bases that match TRBD1. The CDR3 length is 14 residues. Germline trimming cut 3 bases from V and 8 bases from J; bases unmatched to any gene: 8. Germline CDR1 and CDR2: SGHKS and YYEKEE (reference sequence).

The CDR3 sequence is CASSPPNRARGEQFF. CDR3 nucleotides: TGTGCCAGCAGCCCCCCTAACAGGGCAAGGGGTGAGCAGTTCTTC. The J gene is TRBJ2-1, the V gene TRBV7-2, with D perhaps TRBD1 (6 bases). V was pared by 5 bases and J by 9 bases, with 20 bases between. Germline CDR1 is SGHTA and CDR2 is FQGNSA. This CDR3 comprises 15 residues.

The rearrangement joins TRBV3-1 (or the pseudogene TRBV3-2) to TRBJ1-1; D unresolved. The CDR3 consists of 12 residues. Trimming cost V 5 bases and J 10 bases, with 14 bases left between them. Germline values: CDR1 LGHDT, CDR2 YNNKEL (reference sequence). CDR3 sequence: CASSDTVWGAFF. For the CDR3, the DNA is TGTGCCAGCAGCGATACGGTGTGGGGAGCTTTCTTT.

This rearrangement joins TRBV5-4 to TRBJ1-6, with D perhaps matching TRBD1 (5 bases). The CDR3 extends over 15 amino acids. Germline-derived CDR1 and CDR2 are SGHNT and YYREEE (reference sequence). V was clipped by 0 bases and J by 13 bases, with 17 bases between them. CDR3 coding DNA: TGTGCCAGCAGCTTGGCGGGGCAGTATGGTTCCCCCCTCCACTTT. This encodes CASSLAGQYGSPLHF.

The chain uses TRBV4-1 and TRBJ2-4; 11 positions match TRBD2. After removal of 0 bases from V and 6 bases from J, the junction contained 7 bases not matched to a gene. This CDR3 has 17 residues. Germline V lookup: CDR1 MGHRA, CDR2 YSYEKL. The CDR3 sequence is CASSQDLASGGTNIQYF. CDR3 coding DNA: TGCGCCAGCAGCCAAGACCTGGCTAGCGGGGGGACAAACATTCAGTACTTC.

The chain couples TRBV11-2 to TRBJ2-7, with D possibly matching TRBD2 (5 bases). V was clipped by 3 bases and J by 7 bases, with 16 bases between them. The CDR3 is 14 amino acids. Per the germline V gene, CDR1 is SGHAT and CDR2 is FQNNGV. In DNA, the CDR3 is TGTGCCAGCAGCTTCTTCCAGGCCCGAGGGGAGCAGTACTTC. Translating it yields CASSFFQARGEQYF.